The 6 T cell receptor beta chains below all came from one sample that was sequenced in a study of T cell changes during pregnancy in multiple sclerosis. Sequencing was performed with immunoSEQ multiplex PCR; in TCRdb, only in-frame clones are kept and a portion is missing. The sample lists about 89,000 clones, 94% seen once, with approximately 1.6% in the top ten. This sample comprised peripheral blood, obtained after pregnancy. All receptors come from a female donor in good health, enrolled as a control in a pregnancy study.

This CDR3 reads CASSESRPEDTQYF. The DNA for the CDR3 is TGTGCCAGCAGTGAATCTAGGCCGGAAGATACGCAGTATTTT. This chain joins TRBV2 and TRBJ2-3; D uncertain. Trimming took 2 bases from V and 5 from J, leaving 11 bases between them. The CDR3 is 14 amino acids. CDR1 is SNHLY, CDR2 FYNNEI, per germline.

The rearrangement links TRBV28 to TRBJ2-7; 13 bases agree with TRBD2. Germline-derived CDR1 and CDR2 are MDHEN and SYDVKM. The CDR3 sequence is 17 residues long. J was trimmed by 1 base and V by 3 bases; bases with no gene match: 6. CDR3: CASSFPLGLAGSYEQYF. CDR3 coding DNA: TGTGCCAGCAGTTTTCCTCTGGGACTAGCGGGGTCCTACGAGCAGTACTTC.

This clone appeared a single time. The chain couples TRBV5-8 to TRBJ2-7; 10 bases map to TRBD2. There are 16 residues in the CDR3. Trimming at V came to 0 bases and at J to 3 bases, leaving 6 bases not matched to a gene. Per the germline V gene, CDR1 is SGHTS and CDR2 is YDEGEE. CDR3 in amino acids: CASSLGGLAGVYEQYF. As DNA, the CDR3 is TGTGCCAGCAGCTTGGGAGGCCTAGCGGGAGTCTACGAGCAGTACTTC.

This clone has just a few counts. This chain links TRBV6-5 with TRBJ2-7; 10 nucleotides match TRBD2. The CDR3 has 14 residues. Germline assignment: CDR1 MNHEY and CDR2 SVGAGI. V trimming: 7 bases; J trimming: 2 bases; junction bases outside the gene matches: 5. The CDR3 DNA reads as TGTGCCAGCAAGCGGACTAGCGGAACCTACGAGCAGTACTTC. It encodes CASKRTSGTYEQYF.

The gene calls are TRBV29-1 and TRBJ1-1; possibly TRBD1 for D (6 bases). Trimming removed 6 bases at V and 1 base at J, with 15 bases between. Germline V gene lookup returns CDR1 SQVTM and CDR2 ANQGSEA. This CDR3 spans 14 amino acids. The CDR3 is CSVAPGQTNTEAFF. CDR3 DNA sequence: TGCAGCGTGGCCCCGGGACAAACGAACACTGAAGCTTTCTTT.

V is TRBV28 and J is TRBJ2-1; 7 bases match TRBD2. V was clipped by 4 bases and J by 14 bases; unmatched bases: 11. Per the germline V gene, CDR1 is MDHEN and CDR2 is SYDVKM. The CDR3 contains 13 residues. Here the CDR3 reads CASSSHLSAGKFF. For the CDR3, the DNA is TGTGCCAGCAGTTCCCACCTATCAGCGGGGAAGTTCTTC.